Following are 20 T cell receptor beta chains from one sample sequenced in a study of cytomegalovirus exposure and HLA in healthy donors. PCR was performed using 60 Vbeta and 13 Jbeta primers. Data came from immunoSEQ multiplex PCR; TCRdb stores just in-frame clones and leaves some out. The repertoire holds approximately 150,000 clones, around 88% seen once, with about 0.93% in the top ten. Sequencing was performed on PBMCs. These TCRs come from a woman in her 30s in good health and CMV-seronegative.

This clone was observed a few times. The rearrangement joins TRBV6-1 to TRBJ2-1; D may be TRBD2 (6 bases). The CDR3 runs to 14 residues. Trimming left V 2 bases short and J 8 bases short, with 13 bases between. Germline V gives CDR1 MNHNS, CDR2 SASEGT. This CDR3 reads CASSERAWGDEQFF. DNA of the CDR3: TGTGCCAGCAGTGAAAGAGCGTGGGGGGATGAGCAGTTCTTC.

This clone was seen more than once but under ten times. The CDR3 coding sequence is TGCGCCAGCGGGCCCTACAGGGTTCGTGGAAACACCATATATTTT. Translation: CASGPYRVRGNTIYF. V usage is TRBV5-1 and J usage is TRBJ1-3; perhaps TRBD1 as D (6 bases). The CDR3 contains 15 residues. Trimming took 7 bases from V and 3 from J, leaving 17 bases between them. Germline CDR1 SGHRS, CDR2 YFSETQ.

A word on this clone: Additional DNA sequences in this sample encode the identical CDR3. The chain recombines TRBV27 with TRBJ1-1; D not resolved. The ends were cut back, 3 bases at V and 1 base at J, with 6 bases in the middle. The CDR3 length is 13 residues. Germline loops: CDR1 MNHEY, CDR2 SMNVEV (reference sequence). The CDR3 region is CASSLGGNTEAFF. CDR3 in DNA: TGTGCCAGCAGTTTGGGAGGGAACACTGAAGCTTTCTTT.

The V gene is TRBV7-6, the J gene TRBJ2-7; 10 bases agree with TRBD1. V was pared by 5 bases and J by 2 bases, with 9 bases of the junction left unmatched. This CDR3 comprises 16 residues. CDR1 and CDR2 from the germline V gene are SGHVS and FNYEAQ. The CDR3 sequence is CASSAKGGTGAYEQYF. CDR3 in DNA: TGTGCCAGCAGCGCAAAAGGGGGGACAGGGGCCTACGAGCAGTACTTC.

V is TRBV4-2 and J is TRBJ2-2; tentative D call: TRBD1 (5 bases). Between the trimmed V and J ends, which lost 0 bases and 5 bases, there was a span of 10 bases. Germline values: CDR1 LGHNA, CDR2 YNFKEQ. The CDR3 has 15 residues. The CDR3 sequence is CASSQEGRATGELFF. The CDR3 region has the DNA TGTGCCAGCAGCCAAGAAGGCAGGGCAACCGGGGAGCTGTTTTTT.

The chain links TRBV6-5 to TRBJ2-3, with TRBD1 matching 8 bases. Unmatched junction bases numbered 6, after V lost 7 bases and J lost 0 bases. CDR3 length equals 15 residues. Germline V lookup: CDR1 MNHEY, CDR2 SVGAGI. The CDR3 nucleotides are TGTGCCAGCACTTTGACAGGGGCTAGCACAGATACGCAGTATTTT. As protein: CASTLTGASTDTQYF.

The chain links TRBV18 to TRBJ1-4; the D is unclear. V dropped 3 bases and J dropped 5 bases, with 7 bases sitting between them. The CDR3 is 13 residues long. Per germline, CDR1 KGHSH and CDR2 LQKENI. This CDR3 is CASSPLANEKLFF. CDR3 nucleotides: TGTGCCAGCTCACCCCTAGCAAATGAAAAACTGTTTTTT.

The chain carries TRBV7-8 and TRBJ1-5, with a possible D match to TRBD1 (5 bases). V lost 2 bases and J lost 0, with 8 bases in between. CDR1 is SGHVS and CDR2 is FQNEAQ in the germline V gene. The length of the CDR3 is 15 residues. The CDR3 coding sequence is TGTGCCAGCAGCTTATGGCAGGGTAGCAATCAGCCCCAGCATTTT. It translates to CASSLWQGSNQPQHF.

This chain joins TRBV19 and TRBJ2-7; tentatively, D is TRBD1 (6 bases). This CDR3 contains 13 residues. V lost 3 bases and J 5 bases, leaving 11 bases between the germline ends. The germline CDR1 and CDR2 sequences are LNHDA and SQIVND (reference sequence). The DNA of the CDR3 is TGTGCCAGTAGTATCCCAGGGGAGAACGAGCAGTACTTC. It yields the protein CASSIPGENEQYF.

On this clone itself: The sample contains more than one DNA sequence encoding this CDR3. V and J are TRBV5-1 and TRBJ1-1; D not resolved. The V gene's germline CDR1 is SGHRS and CDR2 YFSETQ. There are 14 residues in the CDR3. The V and J ends lost 5 bases and 1 base respectively, with 12 bases between them. CDR3 coding DNA: TGCGCCAGCAGTCGCGACTCCTCGAACACTGAAGCTTTCTTT. This codes for CASSRDSSNTEAFF.

The genes are TRBV27 and TRBJ2-7, with 7 positions matching TRBD1. Germline V CDR1 and CDR2: MNHEY, SMNVEV (reference sequence). CDR3 length: 15 residues. Germline trimming cut 4 bases from V and 4 bases from J; bases unmatched to any gene: 10. CDR3 in DNA: TGTGCCAGCAGTTCCATCCGACAGGGCAATTACGAGCAGTACTTC. Amino acid sequence: CASSSIRQGNYEQYF.

This clone has only one observation. The chain couples TRBV19 to TRBJ1-5; 8 nucleotides agree with TRBD1. The length of the CDR3 is 18 residues. J was trimmed by 6 bases and V by 0 bases; bases with no gene match: 13. Germline values: CDR1 LNHDA, CDR2 SQIVND (reference sequence). In DNA, the CDR3 is TGTGCCAGTAGTATAGACCCGGGGACAGGCCATGGGGTTCAGCCCCAGCATTTT. Amino acids: CASSIDPGTGHGVQPQHF. The whole variable domain, filled in from reference TRBV19 and TRBJ1-5, reads DGGITQSPKYLFRKEGQNVTLSCEQNLNHDAMYWYRQDPGQGLRLIYYSQIVNDFQKGDIAEGYSVSREKKESFPLTVTSAQKNPTAFYLCASSIDPGTGHGVQPQHFGDGTRLSIL.

The J gene is TRBJ2-4, the V gene TRBV18; the D is unclear. The germline CDR1 and CDR2 sequences are KGHSH and LQKENI. The CDR3 covers 16 residues. The ends were cut back, 0 bases at V and 0 bases at J, with 9 bases in the middle. In DNA, the CDR3 is TGTGCCAGCTCACCACCATTTACGGGAGCCAAAAACATTCAGTACTTC. This codes for CASSPPFTGAKNIQYF.

This chain connects TRBV7-8 to TRBJ2-5; the D gene is possibly TRBD1 (5 bases). The CDR3 spans 14 residues. Germline CDR1 reads SGHVS; CDR2 reads FQNEAQ. Trimming removed 4 bases from V and 2 bases from J, with 11 bases in between. CDR3 sequence: CASSSRQIQETQYF. CDR3 nucleotide sequence: TGTGCCAGCAGCTCCCGACAGATTCAAGAGACCCAGTACTTC.

V and J are TRBV27 and TRBJ1-1, with a tentative D call TRBD1 (5 bases). Germline values: CDR1 MNHEY, CDR2 SMNVEV (reference sequence). V lost 5 bases and J lost 0, with 13 bases in between. CDR3 length equals 15 residues. CDR3 in DNA: TGTGCCAGCAGTCCACGACAGATCATGAACACTGAAGCTTTCTTT. It specifies CASSPRQIMNTEAFF.

V gene TRBV5-8 combines with J gene TRBJ2-3, with D possibly being TRBD2 (5 bases). The CDR3 length is 15 residues. V lost 0 bases, J lost 3 bases, and 11 bases lay in between. Germline V gives CDR1 SGHTS, CDR2 YDEGEE. This CDR3 reads CASSLGGLGTDTQYF. CDR3 in DNA: TGTGCCAGCAGCTTGGGAGGGCTGGGGACAGATACGCAGTATTTT.

The chain's CDR3 is CASSIYRGHNEQFF. DNA for the CDR3: TGTGCCAGCAGTATCTACAGGGGCCACAATGAGCAGTTCTTC. The chain combines TRBV6-5 with TRBJ2-1, with 7 bases fitting TRBD1. Looked up from germline, CDR1 is MNHEY and CDR2 is SVGAGI. The CDR3 covers 14 residues. The J segment lost 5 bases and the V segment lost 5 bases, leaving 6 bases of the junction unmatched.

V and J are TRBV11-2 and TRBJ1-3, with a tentative D call TRBD1 (6 bases). The germline V gene encodes CDR1 SGHAT and CDR2 FQNNGV. V was clipped by 8 bases and J by 4 bases, with 12 bases between them. The CDR3 runs to 13 residues. This CDR3 reads CASGQIPGNTIYF. CDR3 DNA: TGTGCCAGCGGACAGATTCCCGGAAACACCATATATTTT.

V usage is TRBV6-1 and J usage is TRBJ2-5; TRBD2 matches at 7 bases. This CDR3 is 14 amino acids long. The V gene's germline CDR1 is MNHNS and CDR2 SASEGT. J gave up 11 bases and V 8 bases, and 17 bases lay outside the gene matches. The CDR3 region has the DNA TGTGCCAGCGTTGTGAGCGGGGCCCTGGGGGAGCAGTACTTC. Protein product: CASVVSGALGEQYF.

V gene TRBV6-6 combines with J gene TRBJ1-2, with 8 bases matching TRBD1. The CDR3 length is 14 residues. V dropped 2 bases and J dropped 8; count of bases not matched to a gene: 7. Per the germline V gene, CDR1 is MNHNY and CDR2 is SVGAGI (reference sequence). The CDR3 region has the DNA TGTGCCAGCAGTTACCCGACAGGGGTGGGGGGCTACACCTTC. It specifies CASSYPTGVGGYTF.